Sequencing of this TCR beta chain was carried out in a study of blood T cell repertoires in COVID-19. In the original processing: Amplified reference gene primers provided the basis for estimating nucleated cell counts. TCRdb's copy holds only in-frame clones and misses some; the assay was immunoSEQ multiplex PCR. V, J and clone size were drawn from that table, and D and trimming were deduced from the DNA. This repertoire shows over 250,000 clones, about four fifths found once; its top ten account for 7.5% to 10%. Germline assignment: CDR1 SGHTA and CDR2 FQGNSA. V was trimmed by 5 bases and J by 7 bases, leaving 11 bases between them. This CDR3 spans 13 amino acids.

The specimen sequenced was peripheral blood. The sequence was obtained from a woman aged 45-65 years who had recovered from COVID-19. The chain combines TRBV7-2 with TRBJ2-2; TRBD2 is a possible D gene (6 bases). The CDR3 coding sequence is TGTGCCAGCAGCGGAGGGCCGAACGGGGAGCTGTTTTTT. This translates into CASSGGPNGELFF.